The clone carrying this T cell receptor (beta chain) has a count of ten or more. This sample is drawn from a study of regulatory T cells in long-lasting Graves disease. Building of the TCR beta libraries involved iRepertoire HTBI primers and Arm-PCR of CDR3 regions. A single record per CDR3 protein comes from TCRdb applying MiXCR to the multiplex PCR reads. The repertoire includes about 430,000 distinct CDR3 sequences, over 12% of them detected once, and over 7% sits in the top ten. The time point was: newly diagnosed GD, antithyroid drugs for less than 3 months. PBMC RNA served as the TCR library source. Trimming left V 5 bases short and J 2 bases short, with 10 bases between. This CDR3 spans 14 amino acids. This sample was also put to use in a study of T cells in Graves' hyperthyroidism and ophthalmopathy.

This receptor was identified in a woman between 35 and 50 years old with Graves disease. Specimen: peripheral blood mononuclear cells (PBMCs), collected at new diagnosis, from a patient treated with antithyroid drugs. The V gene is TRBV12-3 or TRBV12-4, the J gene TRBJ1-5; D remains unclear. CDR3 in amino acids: CASSTISGNQPQHF. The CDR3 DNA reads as TGTGCCAGCAGTACCATTAGCGGCAATCAGCCCCAGCATTTT.